This T cell receptor (beta chain) stems from a study of CD8+ T cells in alopecia areata. The wider study: For the treated group, dosing was oral tofacitinib at 5 to 10 mg twice daily. The authors scored treated patients' severity by affected scalp percentage. Study outcomes and limitations: More clonal than normal scalp was lesional scalp, particularly alopecia totalis/universalis.

The authors extracted RNA and reverse transcribed it into cDNA as the sequencing template. Method: immunoSEQ multiplex PCR; TCRdb's copy keeps in-frame clones and lacks some. The sample lists around 300,000 clones; 60% were seen once. The CDR3 has 15 amino acids. Germline V gene sequence: CDR1 LNHDA, CDR2 SQIVND (reference sequence). Trimming pared 4 bases from V and 7 bases from J, leaving 16 bases between. This clone came up a few times. What it binds is unknown. Treatment described: oral pan-JAK inhibitor, 5-10 mg twice daily. Alopecia areata patients provided lesional scalp punch biopsies and peripheral blood, both collected for the study.

The V gene is TRBV19, the J gene TRBJ2-2; tentatively, D is TRBD1 (5 bases). This specimen was CD4+ T cells sorted from blood, taken around week 54, from a patient treated with tofacitinib. This clonotype was sampled from a human donor with alopecia areata. CDR3 region: CASSRTSGFVGELFF. CDR3 nucleotides: TGTGCCAGTAGTAGGACCTCAGGGTTCGTCGGGGAGCTGTTTTTT.